Below are 9 T cell receptor beta chains sequenced from a single sample in a study of T cell changes during pregnancy in multiple sclerosis (dated by TCRdb to between 2018 and 2021). The library came from the immunoSEQ multiplex PCR assay. TCRdb's version of the immuneACCESS table is confined to in-frame rearrangements and falls short of the full clone set. An unresolved V gene accounts for under half of the shortfall where checked; the remainder is of unknown origin. The sample has about 120,000 clones on record, over 85% of them singletons. The ten largest clones capture approximately 5.8% of the sample. Sequenced here: peripheral blood, sampled before pregnancy. These receptors all come from a female donor with multiple sclerosis, enrolled in a pregnancy study.

V is TRBV29-1 and J is TRBJ2-7; possible D gene TRBD1, 5 bases. The CDR3 spans 13 residues. Trimming removed 5 bases at V and 3 bases at J, with 14 bases between. Per the germline V gene, CDR1 is SQVTM and CDR2 is ANQGSEA. CDR3 residues: CSVLDSTIYEQYF. The CDR3 DNA sequence: TGCAGCGTTCTCGACAGCACAATCTACGAGCAGTACTTC.

V usage is TRBV6-1 and J usage is TRBJ1-2, with D unresolved. The CDR3 covers 11 residues. Germline V CDR1 and CDR2: MNHNS, SASEGT. Trimming took off 5 bases at V and 8 bases at J, with 9 bases between the two ends. CDR3 sequence reads: CASSLGGGYTF. CDR3 nucleotides: TGTGCCAGCAGTTTGGGAGGCGGCTACACCTTC.

This chain joins TRBV5-1 and TRBJ2-7, with 14 bases lining up with TRBD2. This CDR3 is 16 amino acids long. Germline lookup yields CDR1 SGHRS and CDR2 YFSETQ. V lost 4 bases, J lost 5 bases, and 8 bases stayed unmatched. The CDR3, as DNA: TGCGCCAGCAGCCCTGGGGGACTAGCGGGAGAGAACGAGCAGTACTTC. Translated, it gives CASSPGGLAGENEQYF.

CDR3: CASSQDRVRAFF. The CDR3 nucleotides read TGTGCCAGCAGCCAAGACAGGGTTCGAGCTTTCTTT. This rearrangement joins TRBV4-2 to TRBJ1-1, with a tentative D call TRBD1 (5 bases). Trimming removed 0 bases at V and 10 bases at J, with 9 bases between. The CDR3 runs to 12 residues. Germline loops: CDR1 LGHNA, CDR2 YNFKEQ.

The rearrangement uses TRBV6-5 and TRBJ2-1; 7 nucleotides align to TRBD1. Trimming took 3 bases from V and 5 from J; bases not matched to a gene: 7. Germline V CDR1 and CDR2: MNHEY, SVGAGI. The CDR3 is 15 amino acids. As DNA, the CDR3 is TGTGCCAGCAGTTATGAGGGGGCAGGCGACAATGAGCAGTTCTTC. Its translation: CASSYEGAGDNEQFF.

The rearrangement uses TRBV5-4 and TRBJ1-2, with TRBD1 as a possible D gene (6 bases). Trimming took off 0 bases at V and 0 bases at J, with 6 bases between the two ends. This CDR3 region has 14 residues. Germline CDR1 and CDR2: SGHNT and YYREEE (reference sequence). CDR3 DNA sequence: TGTGCCAGCAGCTTGGAGGGGGCTAACTATGGCTACACCTTC. Translated, it gives CASSLEGANYGYTF.

This chain joins TRBV30 and TRBJ2-3; no reliable D call. The CDR3 has 13 amino acids. Germline V lookup: CDR1 GTSNPN, CDR2 SVGIG (reference sequence). V was cut by 1 base and J by 4 bases, with 9 bases left in between. The CDR3 DNA sequence: TGTGCCTGGAGTGGGTTCTCAGCAGATACGCAGTATTTT. Its protein is CAWSGFSADTQYF.

The chain has TRBV18 and TRBJ2-1; 10 bases line up with TRBD2. Germline CDR1 KGHSH, CDR2 LQKENI. The CDR3 contains 15 residues. With 8 bases clipped from V and 1 base from J, the junction kept 5 bases outside the gene matches. The CDR3 coding sequence is TGTGCCAGCACGCTAGCGGGAGAGTCCTACAATGAGCAGTTCTTC. As protein: CASTLAGESYNEQFF.

This clone was observed once. The J gene is TRBJ2-2, the V gene TRBV7-9; D remains ambiguous. The ends were cut back, 3 bases at V and 9 bases at J, with 5 bases in the middle. CDR1 and CDR2 from the germline V gene are SEHNR and FQNEAQ (reference sequence). CDR3 length equals 11 residues. The CDR3 bases are TGTGCCAGCAGCTTTAATCGGGAGCTGTTTTTT. Encoded protein: CASSFNRELFF.